This entry lists 21 T cell receptor beta chains sequenced from one sample in a study of T cell responses to AZD1222 COVID-19 vaccine. TCRdb keeps only in-frame clones here, not all; method: immunoSEQ multiplex PCR. The sample lists 100,000 to 150,000 clones, roughly 88% occurring once. Sample: peripheral blood, taken on day 0 of AZD1222 vaccination. The receptors here all came from an adult in good health.

The gene calls are TRBV5-4 and TRBJ1-1; D not resolved. The V end was cut by 0 bases, the J end by 0 bases, with 6 bases between. Germline V gene lookup returns CDR1 SGHNT and CDR2 YYREEE (reference sequence). This CDR3 spans 14 amino acids. Here the CDR3 reads CASSLETLNTEAFF. DNA for the CDR3: TGTGCCAGCAGCTTGGAAACACTGAACACTGAAGCTTTCTTT.

This sequence joins TRBV6-5 and TRBJ1-2; a weak D match, TRBD1 (6 bases). Germline CDR1 MNHEY, CDR2 SVGAGI. CDR3 length: 15 amino acids. The ends were cut back, 4 bases at V and 4 bases at J, with 16 bases in the middle. The CDR3 sequence is CASSSTHRESYGYTF. For the CDR3, the DNA is TGTGCCAGCAGTTCGACCCACAGGGAAAGCTATGGCTACACCTTC.

This chain joins TRBV14 and TRBJ2-6; no clear D. The V end lost 4 bases, the J end lost 1 base, and 11 bases lay between the germline ends. From germline, CDR1 is SGHDN and CDR2 FVKESK. The CDR3 has 16 amino acids. The chain's CDR3 is CASSPLSRSGANVLTF. CDR3 DNA: TGTGCCAGCAGCCCACTGAGCAGATCTGGGGCCAACGTCCTGACTTTC.

This clone was counted between two and nine times. The chain carries TRBV30 and TRBJ1-1, with D unclear. Germline V lookup: CDR1 GTSNPN, CDR2 SVGIG (reference sequence). This CDR3 spans 13 amino acids. V lost 0 bases and J 8 bases, leaving 13 bases between the germline ends. As DNA, the CDR3 is TGTGCCTGGAGTGTACGAAGGGATGCCGAAGCTTTCTTT. It encodes CAWSVRRDAEAFF.

V and J are TRBV10-2 and TRBJ1-1; D might be TRBD1 (5 bases). V dropped 7 bases and J dropped 4 bases, with 13 bases sitting between them. The length of the CDR3 is 13 residues. The germline CDR1 and CDR2 sequences are WSHSY and SAAADI. The CDR3 coding sequence is TGCGCCAGCAACAGAGGGGTCGCCACTGAAGCTTTCTTT. Translated: CASNRGVATEAFF.

The rearrangement links TRBV28 to TRBJ2-7, with D hard to call. With 6 bases removed from V and 3 bases from J, the gap between germline ends came to 12 bases. Germline-derived CDR1 and CDR2 are MDHEN and SYDVKM. This CDR3 is built from 13 residues. This CDR3 reads CASRPDILYEQYF. CDR3 bases: TGTGCCAGCAGGCCAGACATCCTCTACGAGCAGTACTTC.

The chain is built from TRBV7-8 and TRBJ2-7, with D possibly matching TRBD2 (5 bases). Germline CDR1 SGHVS, CDR2 FQNEAQ. CDR3 length: 16 amino acids. Trimming removed 1 base at V and 0 bases at J, with 13 bases between. The CDR3 nucleotides read TGTGCCAGCAGCTTAGGAGGGATGACTGTCTCCTACGAGCAGTACTTC. Amino acid sequence: CASSLGGMTVSYEQYF.

The rearrangement uses TRBV10-3 and TRBJ1-4, with 7 bases fitting TRBD1. V was clipped by 9 bases and J by 7 bases; unmatched bases: 8. This CDR3 contains 13 residues. Germline CDR1 is ENHRY and CDR2 is SYGVKD. The CDR3 nucleotides read TGTGCCATTATGGACAGGATGGGTGAAAAACTGTTTTTT. Its translation: CAIMDRMGEKLFF.

The J gene is TRBJ1-1, the V gene TRBV6-5; the match to TRBD1 covers 8 bases. Germline V CDR1 and CDR2: MNHEY, SVGAGI. V lost 8 bases and J lost 3; bases outside the gene matches: 11. The CDR3 runs to 15 residues. The CDR3 DNA reads TGTGCCAGCCGGGCAGGGGGCGACAGATACACTGAAGCTTTCTTT. This codes for CASRAGGDRYTEAFF.

The CDR3 loop reads CASTKDTSYGYTF. In DNA, the CDR3 is TGTGCCAGCACCAAGGACACTTCCTATGGCTACACCTTC. The chain combines TRBV9 with TRBJ1-2; possible D gene TRBD1, 5 bases. The CDR3 length is 13 residues. Germline V gives CDR1 SGDLS, CDR2 YYNGEE. V lost 6 bases and J lost 4, with 13 bases in between.

The V and J genes are TRBV12-3 or TRBV12-4 and TRBJ1-2; no clear D. The CDR3 extends over 12 amino acids. V was cut by 2 bases and J by 5 bases, with 6 bases left in between. DNA of the CDR3: TGTGCCAGCAGTTTAACCCGGTATGGCTACACCTTC. This sequence encodes CASSLTRYGYTF.

V and J are TRBV18 and TRBJ2-7, with 14 bases identical to TRBD2. V lost 3 bases and J lost 12; bases outside the gene matches: 13. From germline, CDR1 is KGHSH and CDR2 LQKENI. The CDR3 extends over 16 amino acids. In DNA, the CDR3 is TGTGCCAGCTCACCTCCGGGACTAGCGGGAGTCCACCGGTGGTACTTC. Translating it yields CASSPPGLAGVHRWYF.

The CDR3 sequence is CASSQGSKNIQYF. CDR3 nucleotide sequence: TGTGCCAGCAGCCAAGGGAGCAAAAACATTCAGTACTTC. The V and J genes are TRBV3-1 (or the pseudogene TRBV3-2) and TRBJ2-4; D remains ambiguous. This CDR3 is 13 amino acids long. V was trimmed by 1 base and J by 3 bases, leaving 4 bases between them. From germline, CDR1 is LGHDT and CDR2 YNNKEL (reference sequence).

The genes are TRBV11-3 and TRBJ2-7; D unclear. CDR3 length: 11 residues. Between the trimmed V and J ends, which lost 0 bases and 3 bases, there was a span of 0 bases. Germline V gene sequence: CDR1 SGHNT, CDR2 YENEEA. CDR3 bases: TGTGCCAGCAGCTTAGACTACGAGCAGTACTTC. Protein sequence: CASSLDYEQYF.

This chain uses TRBV5-1 with TRBJ2-3; a weak D match, TRBD1 (6 bases). The germline V and J ends were trimmed by 4 bases and 7 bases, with 10 bases remaining between them. CDR3 length: 12 residues. CDR1 SGHRS and CDR2 YFSETQ come from the germline V gene. CDR3 sequence: CASSKDRNTQYF. CDR3 DNA sequence: TGCGCCAGCAGCAAGGACAGAAATACGCAGTATTTT.

The V gene is TRBV13, the J gene TRBJ1-3, with 7 bases that match TRBD1. The J segment lost 0 bases and the V segment lost 8 bases, leaving 13 bases of the junction unmatched. Germline V gives CDR1 PRHDT, CDR2 FYEKMQ (reference sequence). The CDR3 totals 17 residues. As DNA, the CDR3 is TGTGCCAGCCGCTGGGGGAGCAGGGGGTTCTCTGGAAACACCATATATTTT. Translation gives CASRWGSRGFSGNTIYF.

The J gene is TRBJ1-5, the V gene TRBV9, with TRBD1 identical over 8 bases. This CDR3 has 14 amino acids. Trimming at V came to 9 bases and at J to 5 bases, leaving 10 bases not matched to a gene. CDR1 and CDR2 (germline): SGDLS, YYNGEE. In DNA form, the CDR3 reads TGTGCCACCACGGACAGGGCGAAGGATCAGCCCCAGCATTTT. Translated: CATTDRAKDQPQHF.

The V and J genes are TRBV7-9 and TRBJ1-1; no clear D gene. The germline gives CDR1 SEHNR, CDR2 FQNEAQ (reference sequence). This CDR3 is 15 amino acids long. V lost 2 bases and J lost 1, with 11 bases in between. CDR3 in DNA: TGTGCCAGCAGCTTAAACCCCGCGCCGAACACTGAAGCTTTCTTT. Translated, it gives CASSLNPAPNTEAFF.

The chain links TRBV4-1 to TRBJ2-6, with 9 nucleotides matching TRBD2. The CDR3 is made up of 19 amino acids. V lost 1 base and J lost 0; bases outside the gene matches: 7. Germline assignment: CDR1 MGHRA and CDR2 YSYEKL. CDR3 region: CASSQATAGGFSGANVLTF. The CDR3 coding sequence is TGCGCCAGCAGCCAAGCAACCGCGGGAGGGTTCTCTGGGGCCAACGTCCTGACTTTC.

The rearrangement uses TRBV12-3 or TRBV12-4 and TRBJ1-2; 7 bases line up with TRBD1. Trimming took 4 bases from V and 3 from J; bases not matched to a gene: 2. This CDR3 spans 13 amino acids. CDR3 sequence: CASSSGQHYGYTF. The DNA for the CDR3 is TGTGCCAGCAGTTCGGGACAGCACTATGGCTACACCTTC.

The CDR3 DNA is TGTGCCAGCAGGTCCGCGCAGCTCTACAATGAGCAGTTCTTC. This sequence encodes CASRSAQLYNEQFF. The chain couples TRBV25-1 to TRBJ2-1, with D hard to call. V was trimmed by 6 bases and J by 3 bases, leaving 12 bases between them. The CDR3 runs to 14 residues. The V gene's germline CDR1 is MGHDK and CDR2 SYGVNS.